The 10 T cell receptor beta chains below come from one sample, sequenced in a study of cytotoxic CD8 clonotypes in ibrutinib-treated CLL. Only in-frame clones appear in the TCRdb table, and some are missing; sequencing was by immunoSEQ multiplex PCR. Of just over 200,000 clones in the sample, around 75% were seen once. The specimen comprised PBMCs, sampled after 12 months of ibrutinib treatment. The source of these receptors is a human donor with chronic lymphocytic leukemia.

The chain combines TRBV11-3 with TRBJ2-7; TRBD2 matches at 11 bases. Germline V lookup: CDR1 SGHNT, CDR2 YENEEA. Trimming removed 5 bases from V and 3 bases from J; junction bases left unmatched: 6. This CDR3 is 15 amino acids long. The CDR3 coding sequence is TGTGCCAGCAGCCGAACTAGCGGGGGAAACTACGAGCAGTACTTC. It codes for CASSRTSGGNYEQYF.

As for this clone: Other nucleotide sequences from this sample produce the same CDR3. The DNA for the CDR3 is TGTGCCTGGACGAGGGGAAGCTCCTACAATGAGCAGTTCTTC. It yields the protein CAWTRGSSYNEQFF. J is TRBJ2-1 and V is TRBV30; D is possibly TRBD1 or TRBD2 (5 bases each). The CDR3 loop spans 14 amino acids. Germline V gene lookup returns CDR1 GTSNPN and CDR2 SVGIG (reference sequence). V was trimmed by 4 bases and J by 0 bases, leaving 10 bases between them.

The chain joins TRBV12-5 to TRBJ1-1, with unresolved D. V shed 0 bases and J shed 1 base, with 3 bases lying between them. The CDR3 is 13 amino acids. Germline V gene data show CDR1 as LGHNT and CDR2 as FRNRAP. CDR3 residues: CASGLVRNTEAFF. The CDR3 DNA reads TGTGCTAGTGGTTTGGTACGGAACACTGAAGCTTTCTTT.

This chain joins TRBV27 and TRBJ2-7, with 9 bases lining up with TRBD2. This CDR3 has 15 residues. V gave up 2 bases and J gave up 6 bases; unmatched junction bases: 8. Germline-derived CDR1 and CDR2 are MNHEY and SMNVEV (reference sequence). The CDR3 protein is CASSLQASGNREQYF. CDR3 coding DNA: TGTGCCAGCAGTTTACAGGCTAGCGGGAATCGCGAGCAGTACTTC.

This clone has only one observation. The chain employs TRBV30 and TRBJ2-1; 14 bases are shared with TRBD2. This CDR3 region has 17 residues. Trimming took 2 bases from V and 7 from J; bases not matched to a gene: 10. CDR1 and CDR2 (germline): GTSNPN, SVGIG (reference sequence). The CDR3 loop reads CAWSLRGLAGGLNEQFF. DNA of the CDR3: TGTGCCTGGAGTTTAAGAGGACTAGCGGGGGGTTTGAATGAGCAGTTCTTC.

CDR3 bases: TGTGCCACCCAGCCCGACTACTCTGGAAACACCATATATTTT. Translated: CATQPDYSGNTIYF. The V call is TRBV6-6, the J call TRBJ1-3; D is undetermined. Trimming removed 10 bases from V and 0 bases from J, with 13 bases in between. Germline-derived CDR1 and CDR2 are MNHNY and SVGAGI (reference sequence). CDR3 size: 14 residues.

This chain joins TRBV10-2 and TRBJ1-3, with D hard to call. V dropped 1 base and J dropped 3 bases, with 10 bases sitting between them. CDR1 and CDR2 (germline): WSHSY, SAAADI. This CDR3 is 15 amino acids long. The CDR3 spells CASSEFGSVGNTIYF. In DNA form, the CDR3 reads TGCGCCAGCAGTGAGTTCGGTTCGGTTGGAAACACCATATATTTT.

V gene TRBV28 combines with J gene TRBJ2-1; 13 bases agree with TRBD2. CDR1 and CDR2 (germline): MDHEN, SYDVKM. This CDR3 has 20 amino acids. The ends lost 8 bases at V and 0 bases at J; junction bases unmatched: 16. CDR3 in DNA: TGTGCCAGCGGATCTTCACCCCCGGGACTAGCGGGGATCTCCTACAATGAGCAGTTCTTC. Its translation: CASGSSPPGLAGISYNEQFF.

The chain has TRBV19 and TRBJ1-2; D might be TRBD1 (6 bases). This CDR3 comprises 14 residues. CDR1 is LNHDA and CDR2 is SQIVND in the germline V gene (reference sequence). Trimming shortened V by 7 bases and J by 1 base, and 13 bases separated the two germline ends. The CDR3 spells CASTQTGVNYGYTF. CDR3 coding DNA: TGTGCCAGTACCCAGACAGGCGTTAACTATGGCTACACCTTC.

This chain's CDR3 is CASSPRGASGRDTQYF. The CDR3 DNA reads TGTGCCAGCAGCCCCAGAGGGGCTAGCGGGAGAGATACGCAGTATTTT. This chain connects TRBV5-6 to TRBJ2-3, with 10 bases matching TRBD2. Germline assignment: CDR1 SGHDT and CDR2 YYEEEE. The CDR3 consists of 16 residues. V shed 4 bases, J shed 5 bases, and the junction held 10 bases outside the gene matches.